Shown below are 5 T cell receptor beta chains from a single sample sequenced in a study of cytomegalovirus exposure and HLA in healthy donors (dated by TCRdb to about 2017). The receptor library was made with the immunoSEQ multiplex PCR assay. The multiplex PCR relied on a mix of 60 forward primers for TCR Vbeta segments and 13 reverse primers for TCR Jbeta segments. TCRdb's version of the immuneACCESS table is confined to in-frame rearrangements and falls short of the full clone set. An unresolved V gene accounts for under half of the shortfall where checked; the remainder is of unknown origin. The table kept for this sample lists 65,000 to 90,000 clones. The ten top clones hold roughly 2.4% of the sample. What was sequenced was PBMCs. The origin of the receptors is a female donor in good health and CMV-seropositive.

The V gene is TRBV7-3, the J gene TRBJ1-2; 9 nucleotides line up with TRBD1. The CDR3 sequence is 15 residues long. Germline V gene lookup returns CDR1 SGHTA and CDR2 FQGTGA. V lost 5 bases, J lost 4 bases, and 8 bases stayed unmatched. The CDR3 region has the DNA TGTGCCAGCAGCCCGATAACAGGGGGCGGCTATGGCTACACCTTC. As protein: CASSPITGGGYGYTF.

The rearrangement uses TRBV7-2 and TRBJ2-1; TRBD2 agrees at 11 bases. CDR1 is SGHTA, CDR2 FQGNSA, per germline. Trimming cost V 0 bases and J 6 bases; bases outside gene matches: 13. The CDR3 has 19 amino acids. The DNA for the CDR3 is TGTGCCAGCAGCTTAGCCCCTAGCGGGGGGCTAGGCGACCGCAATGAGCAGTTCTTC. It encodes CASSLAPSGGLGDRNEQFF.

V gene TRBV7-2 combines with J gene TRBJ1-1, with D perhaps matching TRBD1 (5 bases). V gave up 5 bases and J gave up 4 bases, with 17 bases separating them. The CDR3 contains 15 residues. Germline values: CDR1 SGHTA, CDR2 FQGNSA. Here the CDR3 DNA reads TGTGCCAGCAGCCCCCACATGGGGCTGGGCACTGAAGCTTTCTTT. Residues: CASSPHMGLGTEAFF. The full variable domain, with the rest looked up from reference TRBV7-2 and TRBJ1-1, is GAGVSQSPSNKVTEKGKDVELRCDPISGHTALYWYRQSLGQGLEFLIYFQGNSAPDKSGLPSDRFSAERTGGSVSTLTIQRTQQEDSAVYLCASSPHMGLGTEAFFGQGTRLTVV.

The genes are TRBV25-1 and TRBJ2-1, with 9 bases aligning to TRBD1. Germline-derived CDR1 and CDR2 are MGHDK and SYGVNS. CDR3 length: 17 amino acids. Unmatched junction bases numbered 10, after V lost 4 bases and J lost 3 bases. Written as DNA, the CDR3 is TGTGCCAGCAGTGGGCCCGCACAGGGGGCTCACTACAATGAGCAGTTCTTC. It encodes CASSGPAQGAHYNEQFF. The complete variable domain, with remaining parts taken from reference TRBV25-1 and TRBJ2-1, reads EADIYQTPRYLVIGTGKKITLECSQTMGHDKMYWYQQDPGMELHLIHYSYGVNSTEKGDLSSESTVSRIRTEHFPLTLESARPSHTSQYLCASSGPAQGAHYNEQFFGPGTRLTVL.

The rearrangement links TRBV11-1 to TRBJ2-5; D perhaps matches TRBD1 (6 bases). The CDR3 runs 14 residues. V was trimmed by 5 bases and J by 2 bases, leaving 12 bases between them. Germline V gene data show CDR1 as SGHAT and CDR2 as FQDESV (reference sequence). CDR3 bases: TGTGCCAGCAGCCCGAGAACAGGGCAAGAGACCCAGTACTTC. Protein product: CASSPRTGQETQYF.